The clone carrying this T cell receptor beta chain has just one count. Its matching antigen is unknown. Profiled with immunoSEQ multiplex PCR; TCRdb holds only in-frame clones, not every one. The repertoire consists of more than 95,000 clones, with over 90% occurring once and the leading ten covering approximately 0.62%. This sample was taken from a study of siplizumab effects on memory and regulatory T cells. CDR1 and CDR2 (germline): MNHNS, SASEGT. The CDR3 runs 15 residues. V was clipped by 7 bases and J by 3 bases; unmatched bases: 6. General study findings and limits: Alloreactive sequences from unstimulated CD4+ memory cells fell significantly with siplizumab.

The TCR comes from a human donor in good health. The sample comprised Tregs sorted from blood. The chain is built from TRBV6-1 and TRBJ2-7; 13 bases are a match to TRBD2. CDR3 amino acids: CASIPGLAGIYEQYF. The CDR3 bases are TGTGCCAGCATACCGGGACTAGCGGGAATCTACGAGCAGTACTTC.